This T cell receptor (beta chain) was identified in a study of shared clonotypes between healthy human individuals. The germline gives CDR1 SGHAT, CDR2 FQNNGV. Trimming left V 1 base short and J 6 bases short, with 16 bases between. The CDR3 is 15 amino acids. Replicate PCRs from sorted subsets contained 200 ng DNA, which is around 29,000 T cell genomes. Produced via immunoSEQ multiplex PCR; TCRdb's table is partial and in-frame only. The top ten hold 0.85% to 1.3% of the sample, which has 2 million or so clones, 85% to 95% seen once. Naive CD8 isolation took CD45RO-negative cells positively selected for CCR7 and excluded terminally differentiated effector memory CD45RA+ cells.

The chain has TRBV11-2 and TRBJ2-7, with a tentative D call TRBD1 (6 bases). Sequencing was performed on naive CD8+ T cells sorted from blood. The source of this sequence is a man in his late teens or twenties in good health. The CDR3 loop reads CASSLVRTALIEQYF. DNA for the CDR3: TGTGCCAGCAGCTTAGTTCGGACAGCCCTAATCGAGCAGTACTTC.